What follows are 21 T cell receptor beta chains derived from one specimen sequenced in a study of T cell clones after liver transplantation. The data were produced by immunoSEQ multiplex PCR, yet TCRdb's version contains in-frame clones alone and is incomplete. The sample lists about 47,000 clones, roughly 90% occurring once. The source material was CD8+ T cells from blood, sampled 12 months after liver transplant. These receptors were obtained from a human patient who received a liver transplant. Some T cells here may be from the graft donor.

The rearrangement links TRBV12-5 to TRBJ1-1, with 7 bases identical to TRBD1. Losses at the gene ends were 5 bases for V and 1 base for J; bases not matched to a gene: 13. Germline lookup yields CDR1 LGHNT and CDR2 FRNRAP. The CDR3 has 17 residues. As DNA, the CDR3 is TGTGCTAGTGGTCATGAAGGAGGGGGCAAAGGGAACACTGAAGCTTTCTTT. Residues: CASGHEGGGKGNTEAFF.

The chain uses TRBV7-6 and TRBJ1-1; D remains ambiguous. CDR3 length equals 16 residues. The V gene lost 0 bases and the J gene lost 3 bases, with 14 bases spanning the gap. Germline values: CDR1 SGHVS, CDR2 FNYEAQ. The CDR3 here is CASSLAGGGWDTEAFF. The CDR3 region has the DNA TGTGCCAGCAGCTTAGCAGGTGGAGGGTGGGACACTGAAGCTTTCTTT.

V and J are TRBV14 and TRBJ1-1; D gene unclear. V lost 5 bases to trimming and J lost 5 bases, with 9 bases between them. Germline loops: CDR1 SGHDN, CDR2 FVKESK. The CDR3 contains 12 residues. The CDR3 reads CASSIGETEAFF. CDR3 in DNA: TGTGCCAGCAGCATAGGAGAGACTGAAGCTTTCTTT.

This rearrangement joins TRBV19 to TRBJ2-7; D call uncertain. The V end was cut by 2 bases, the J end by 2 bases, with 10 bases between. Germline V gene data show CDR1 as LNHDA and CDR2 as SQIVND (reference sequence). The CDR3 totals 14 residues. CDR3 sequence reads: CASSITPVTYEQYF. The CDR3, as DNA: TGTGCCAGTAGTATAACCCCAGTCACCTACGAGCAGTACTTC.

The chain couples TRBV7-9 to TRBJ2-7, with D maybe TRBD1 (6 bases). The germline V and J ends were trimmed by 3 bases and 3 bases, with 21 bases remaining between them. Germline V gene sequence: CDR1 SEHNR, CDR2 FQNEAQ (reference sequence). CDR3 size: 17 residues. CDR3 sequence reads: CASSFHPWDTDYYEQYF. The CDR3 DNA follows: TGTGCCAGCAGCTTCCATCCTTGGGACACCGACTACTACGAGCAGTACTTC.

This sequence joins TRBV27 and TRBJ2-1, with 9 bases identical to TRBD1. The CDR3 spans 16 residues. The junction had 5 bases not matched to a gene; V was cut back by 3 bases and J by 2 bases. Germline values: CDR1 MNHEY, CDR2 SMNVEV (reference sequence). DNA for the CDR3: TGTGCCAGCAGTTTTCCCGGGACAGGGACCTACAATGAGCAGTTCTTC. Residues: CASSFPGTGTYNEQFF.

V is TRBV7-9 and J is TRBJ2-2, with a possible D match to TRBD2 (6 bases). Germline assignment: CDR1 SEHNR and CDR2 FQNEAQ (reference sequence). V was cut by 5 bases and J by 2 bases, with 9 bases left in between. This CDR3 contains 14 residues. CDR3 coding DNA: TGTGCCAGCAGCCCCGGGACTAACACCGGGGAGCTGTTTTTT. Residues: CASSPGTNTGELFF.

J is TRBJ2-4 and V is TRBV4-3; 8 bases are shared with TRBD2. V lost 0 bases to trimming and J lost 3 bases; unmatched junction nucleotides: 7. There are 17 residues in the CDR3. The germline CDR1 and CDR2 sequences are LGHNA and YSLEER. The CDR3 sequence is CASSQDGTSGGKNIQYF. The DNA for the CDR3 is TGCGCCAGCAGCCAAGATGGAACTAGCGGAGGCAAAAACATTCAGTACTTC.

V gene TRBV4-1 combines with J gene TRBJ2-7; possibly TRBD1 for D (6 bases). The germline CDR1 and CDR2 sequences are MGHRA and YSYEKL. The CDR3 sequence is 15 residues long. V lost 3 bases and J 0 bases, leaving 12 bases between the germline ends. As DNA, the CDR3 is TGCGCCAGCAGCCATGGAACAGGGAGCTCCTACGAGCAGTACTTC. The encoded protein is CASSHGTGSSYEQYF.

The V call is TRBV5-1, the J call TRBJ2-7, with TRBD2 as a possible D gene (5 bases). CDR1 is SGHRS, CDR2 YFSETQ, per germline. V lost 6 bases and J lost 0, with 13 bases in between. The CDR3 runs to 14 residues. DNA for the CDR3: TGCGCCAGCAAGAATCGGGGATCCTCCTACGAGCAGTACTTC. This encodes CASKNRGSSYEQYF. Based on the CDR3 plus reference TRBV5-1 and TRBJ2-7, the full variable domain is KAGVTQTPRYLIKTRGQQVTLSCSPISGHRSVSWYQQTPGQGLQFLFEYFSETQRNKGNFPGRFSGRQFSNSRSEMNVSTLELGDSALYLCASKNRGSSYEQYFGPGTRLTVT.

The CDR3 loop reads CASGYRVTEAFF. CDR3 sequence (DNA): TGTGCCAGCGGATACAGGGTCACTGAAGCTTTCTTT. V usage is TRBV6-5 and J usage is TRBJ1-1; D is perhaps TRBD1 (6 bases). CDR1 MNHEY and CDR2 SVGAGI come from the germline V gene. Trimming left V 8 bases short and J 4 bases short, with 11 bases between. The CDR3 runs to 12 residues.

By frequency in the sample, this clone is medium-sized. The chain has TRBV2 and TRBJ2-7, with 7 nucleotides matching TRBD1. This CDR3 comprises 14 residues. Germline V gene sequence: CDR1 SNHLY, CDR2 FYNNEI. The V segment lost 8 bases and the J segment 2 bases; nucleotides outside the gene matches: 9. CDR3 protein: CASLDRDSTYEQYF. The CDR3 DNA reads TGTGCCAGCTTGGACCGGGACAGCACCTACGAGCAGTACTTC. The full variable domain, completed using reference TRBV2 and TRBJ2-7, is EPEVTQTPSHQVTQMGQEVILRCVPISNHLYFYWYRQILGQKVEFLVSFYNNEISEKSEIFDDQFSVERPDGSNFTLKIRSTKLEDSAMYFCASLDRDSTYEQYFGPGTRLTVT.

V is TRBV28 and J is TRBJ1-2; D gene ambiguous. Deletions cut 0 bases from V and 4 bases from J, with 15 bases between. The CDR3 spans 16 residues. Germline V gene data show CDR1 as MDHEN and CDR2 as SYDVKM. The CDR3 DNA is TGTGCCAGCAGTTTATGGCCCCGGGAGGGAGGCTATGGCTACACCTTC. Translation gives CASSLWPREGGYGYTF.

This chain connects TRBV7-3 to TRBJ2-3, with D maybe TRBD2 (6 bases). V lost 5 bases and J lost 2, with 14 bases in between. The germline gives CDR1 SGHTA, CDR2 FQGTGA. CDR3 length equals 15 residues. CDR3 sequence (DNA): TGTGCCAGCAGCCTATTAGCGGAGCTCACAGATACGCAGTATTTT. It yields the protein CASSLLAELTDTQYF. The whole variable domain, remainder taken from reference TRBV7-3 and TRBJ2-3, is GAGVSQTPSNKVTEKGKYVELRCDPISGHTALYWYRQSLGQGPEFLIYFQGTGAADDSGLPNDRFFAVRPEGSVSTLKIQRTERGDSAVYLCASSLLAELTDTQYFGPGTRLTVL.

This clone was seen more than once but under ten times. The V and J genes are TRBV6-5 and TRBJ1-1; D not resolved. V dropped 6 bases and J dropped 0 bases, with 11 bases sitting between them. In germline, CDR1 is MNHEY, CDR2 SVGAGI. The CDR3 runs to 14 residues. The CDR3 DNA follows: TGTGCCAGCAGCCCCGTCGGCGTGAACACTGAAGCTTTCTTT. Translation: CASSPVGVNTEAFF.

As regards this clone: With a much larger clone just one base away, this may be a read error. The chain employs TRBV6-1 and TRBJ2-7, with 7 bases matching TRBD2. The CDR3 extends over 13 amino acids. After removal of 6 bases from V and 2 bases from J, the junction contained 4 bases not matched to a gene. The V gene's germline CDR1 is MNHNS and CDR2 SASEGT. In DNA form, the CDR3 reads TGTGCCAGCAGCCTAGCGGTCCCCTACGAGCAGTACTTC. Protein sequence: CASSLAVPYEQYF.

The rearrangement joins TRBV29-1 to TRBJ2-2; D uncertain. Germline lookup yields CDR1 SQVTM and CDR2 ANQGSEA. CDR3 length: 13 amino acids. V shed 7 bases and J shed 0 bases, with 9 bases lying between them. The CDR3 DNA follows: TGCAGCGGGGAACTCGCGAACACCGGGGAGCTGTTTTTT. It encodes CSGELANTGELFF.

The rearrangement uses TRBV28 and TRBJ2-7; 8 bases are a match to TRBD1. The germline V gene has CDR1 MDHEN and CDR2 SYDVKM. The V segment lost 6 bases and the J segment 1 base; nucleotides outside the gene matches: 2. The CDR3 is 13 residues long. The DNA of the CDR3 is TGTGCCAGCAGCCACAGGGGGTCCTACGAGCAGTACTTC. This sequence encodes CASSHRGSYEQYF.

The rearrangement uses TRBV7-9 and TRBJ2-5, with a weak D call TRBD1 (5 bases). The V end lost 3 bases, the J end lost 3 bases, and 8 bases lay between the germline ends. In germline, CDR1 is SEHNR, CDR2 FQNEAQ (reference sequence). CDR3 size: 13 residues. In nucleotides, the CDR3 is TGTGCCAGCAGCTTGCAGGGCGAAGAGACCCAGTACTTC. It specifies CASSLQGEETQYF. The full variable domain, completed using reference TRBV7-9 and TRBJ2-5, is DTGVSQNPRHKITKRGQNVTFRCDPISEHNRLYWYRQTLGQGPEFLTYFQNEAQLEKSRLLSDRFSAERPKGSFSTLEIQRTEQGDSAMYLCASSLQGEETQYFGPGTRLLVL.

The chain joins TRBV28 to TRBJ1-1; a possible D gene is TRBD1 (5 bases). Germline-derived CDR1 and CDR2 are MDHEN and SYDVKM. This CDR3 contains 12 residues. V lost 3 bases to trimming and J lost 4 bases, with 6 bases between them. DNA of the CDR3: TGTGCCAGCAGTTTTGGGGGCACTGAAGCTTTCTTT. It is translated as CASSFGGTEAFF.

The chain recombines TRBV9 with TRBJ2-1; D is uncertain. Between the trimmed V and J ends, which lost 0 bases and 2 bases, there was a span of 9 bases. The CDR3 sequence is 15 residues long. The germline CDR1 and CDR2 sequences are SGDLS and YYNGEE. The CDR3 DNA follows: TGTGCCAGCAGCGTAGAAGCGCCGCCCTACAATGAGCAGTTCTTC. As protein: CASSVEAPPYNEQFF.